The entry below describes one T cell receptor beta chain. The antigen is unknown. Sequenced by immunoSEQ multiplex PCR; TCRdb stores in-frame clones only, minus some. The sample consists of roughly 30,000 clones, around 81% of them appearing once. The sample belongs to a study of lymphopenia after photon versus proton radiotherapy. This CDR3 comprises 16 residues. V lost 3 bases and J lost 8; bases outside the gene matches: 9. From germline, CDR1 is SEHNR and CDR2 FQNEAQ (reference sequence). Study findings and constraints: After the lymphocyte nadir, photon-treated repertoires showed oligoclonal expansion, especially of CD8+ Temra cells. Under photons, naive T cells and diversity fell while effector/memory populations rose. Better survival with proton therapy was suggested as possible, not demonstrated.

This TCR came from a man aged 50 or older with gastric cancer. The sequencing here drew on peripheral blood, taken from a patient treated with photon-based radiotherapy. The chain uses TRBV7-9 and TRBJ1-4; 10 bases line up with TRBD1. CDR3 in amino acids: CASSFSSGTGAEKLFF. The DNA for the CDR3 is TGTGCCAGCAGCTTCTCTTCCGGGACAGGGGCCGAAAAACTGTTTTTT.